The T cell receptor beta chain described here comes from a study of T cell responses to AZD1222 COVID-19 vaccine. Findings of the study overall: Most donors were white British and more were female, and clonal diversity was possibly underestimated. Repertoires in all cases were sampled only once the peak T cell response had passed.

The data were produced by immunoSEQ multiplex PCR, yet TCRdb's version contains in-frame clones alone and is incomplete. This table has around 110,000 clones, roughly 90% appearing once. Trimming removed 1 base at V and 7 bases at J, with 11 bases between. Per the germline V gene, CDR1 is SGHRS and CDR2 is YFSETQ. This CDR3 has 13 residues. Remarks on this clone: No antigen is known for it.

The receptor was isolated from an adult in good health. The specimen comprised peripheral blood, sampled on day 0 of AZD1222 vaccination. V is TRBV5-1 and J is TRBJ1-2; D may be TRBD1 (5 bases). Here the CDR3 reads CASSLPGWSGYTF. Written as DNA, the CDR3 is TGCGCCAGCAGCTTGCCAGGGTGGAGTGGCTACACCTTC.